The 27 T cell receptor beta chains below come from one sample, sequenced in a study of T-cell reconstitution after alpha-beta-depleted transplantation in children. TCRbeta library construction was performed incorporating unique molecular identifiers. TCRdb re-analysed the PCR reads in MiXCR, keeping a single row per CDR3 protein. The repertoire consists of about 980,000 distinct CDR3 sequences, with roughly 29% occurring once and the leading ten covering over 25%. The specimen was PBMCs, mostly from graft donor cells, collected 360 days after TCRalphabeta/CD19-depleted stem cell transplant. The source of these receptors is a boy in the first two years of life who had a stem cell transplant for SCID, so the T cells may come from the graft donor.

The chain employs TRBV15 and TRBJ2-3; D perhaps matches TRBD1 (6 bases). Germline V gene lookup returns CDR1 LNHNV and CDR2 YYDKDF (reference sequence). V lost 5 bases and J 1 base, leaving 13 bases between the germline ends. CDR3 length: 15 residues. CDR3 in amino acids: CATSEGGTRTDTQYF. The CDR3 coding sequence is TGTGCCACCAGCGAAGGGGGAACCCGCACAGATACGCAGTATTTT.

The V and J genes are TRBV6-1 and TRBJ1-1; possible D gene TRBD1, 5 bases. From germline, CDR1 is MNHNS and CDR2 SASEGT. There are 15 residues in the CDR3. Trimming took off 4 bases at V and 0 bases at J, with 12 bases between the two ends. The CDR3 DNA follows: TGTGCCAGCAGTGGACCAGGGCCTTTGAACACTGAAGCTTTCTTT. Residues: CASSGPGPLNTEAFF.

This clonotype was seen a few times. The CDR3: CASSPFIPDTQYF. CDR3 bases: TGTGCCAGCAGCCCCTTCATTCCAGATACGCAGTATTTT. This chain uses TRBV12-3 or TRBV12-4 with TRBJ2-3; D gene unclear. The ends were cut back, 6 bases at V and 4 bases at J, with 11 bases in the middle. The CDR3 sequence is 13 residues long.

This clonotype appeared a few times. V usage is TRBV28 and J usage is TRBJ1-5, with D unclear. The V end lost 8 bases, the J end lost 0 bases, and 17 bases lay between the germline ends. This CDR3 contains 16 residues. From germline, CDR1 is MDHEN and CDR2 SYDVKM. CDR3 in amino acids: CASAFREEYSNQPQHF. In DNA form, the CDR3 reads TGTGCCAGCGCCTTTAGGGAGGAGTATAGCAATCAGCCCCAGCATTTT.

This chain connects TRBV6-5 to TRBJ2-1; TRBD2 is a possible D gene (7 bases). V lost 0 bases and J lost 9, with 18 bases in between. CDR1 MNHEY and CDR2 SVGAGI come from the germline V gene. The CDR3 is 16 residues long. For the CDR3, the DNA is TGTGCCAGCAGTTACTCTGCGGGGGCCTTTACTTTTGAGCAGTTCTTC. Its protein product is CASSYSAGAFTFEQFF.

This clonotype was picked up a small number of times. J is TRBJ2-3 and V is TRBV4-1, with TRBD2 as a possible D gene (6 bases). The V gene lost 0 bases and the J gene lost 3 bases, with 13 bases spanning the gap. The CDR3 has 16 residues. Germline-derived CDR1 and CDR2 are MGHRA and YSYEKL. CDR3: CASSQEWEGGTDTQYF. In DNA form, the CDR3 reads TGCGCCAGCAGCCAAGAATGGGAAGGAGGGACAGATACGCAGTATTTT.

The chain carries TRBV4-2 and TRBJ2-7; tentatively, D is TRBD1 (5 bases). The ends were cut back, 2 bases at V and 4 bases at J, with 12 bases in the middle. CDR1 and CDR2 from the germline V gene are LGHNA and YNFKEQ. The CDR3 sequence is 14 residues long. For the CDR3, the DNA is TGTGCCAGCAGCCAACCAGACAGAGCGTACGAGCAGTACTTC. Translation: CASSQPDRAYEQYF.

This sequence joins TRBV13 and TRBJ2-3; TRBD1 matches at 7 bases. The CDR3 is 15 residues long. Trimming removed 5 bases from V and 3 bases from J; junction bases left unmatched: 8. CDR1 and CDR2 (germline): PRHDT, FYEKMQ (reference sequence). The CDR3 bases are TGTGCCAGCAGCCCTTATTTGACAGGGACAGATACGCAGTATTTT. Translating gives CASSPYLTGTDTQYF.

This clonotype occurred a few times. The V and J genes are TRBV29-1 and TRBJ2-5, with D hard to call. Germline CDR1 is SQVTM and CDR2 is ANQGSEA. This CDR3 contains 12 residues. V gave up 3 bases and J gave up 0 bases, with 5 bases separating them. This CDR3 reads CSVDPNQETQYF. For the CDR3, the DNA is TGCAGCGTTGATCCGAACCAAGAGACCCAGTACTTC.

Only a few counts were recorded for this clonotype. An end of the junction does not agree with germline; a read error may underlie this. CDR3: CASSLDGLNEKLFF. CDR3 nucleotides: TGTGCCAGCAGCCTAGACGGTTTGAACGAAAAACTGTTTTTT. This chain joins TRBV5-1 and TRBJ1-4, with D hard to call. Per the germline V gene, CDR1 is SGHRS and CDR2 is YFSETQ. This CDR3 spans 14 amino acids.

This clonotype was recorded a few times. V gene TRBV4-1 combines with J gene TRBJ2-5; no reliable D call. V lost 5 bases and J 2 bases, leaving 9 bases between the germline ends. Germline V CDR1 and CDR2: MGHRA, YSYEKL. The CDR3 contains 13 residues. The CDR3 coding sequence is TGCGCCAGCAGCAGACTGTTACAAGAGACCCAGTACTTC. Residues: CASSRLLQETQYF.

This clonotype was recorded a few times. The chain is built from TRBV10-3 and TRBJ2-5, with D unresolved. CDR3 size: 13 residues. Germline V CDR1 and CDR2: ENHRY, SYGVKD. Trimming took off 3 bases at V and 3 bases at J, with 8 bases between the two ends. The CDR3 here is CAISESPKETQYF. The CDR3 nucleotides read TGTGCCATCAGTGAATCCCCGAAAGAGACCCAGTACTTC.

Turning to this clonotype: The CDR3 does not close with the conserved phenylalanine or tryptophan, likely indicating a read error. The chain couples TRBV5-1 to TRBJ1-1, with 7 bases lining up with TRBD1. This CDR3 has 15 amino acids. V gave up 4 bases and J gave up 2 bases; unmatched junction bases: 8. CDR1 and CDR2 (germline): SGHRS, YFSETQ. The CDR3: CASSPKGGPNTEAFL. DNA of the CDR3: TGCGCCAGCAGCCCCAAAGGGGGCCCTAACACTGAAGCTTTCCTT.

This clonotype was recorded many times. The chain is built from TRBV7-9 and TRBJ2-5; no reliable D call. Germline-derived CDR1 and CDR2 are SEHNR and FQNEAQ (reference sequence). V lost 3 bases and J 0 bases, leaving 11 bases between the germline ends. The CDR3 spans 15 residues. The CDR3 DNA reads TGTGCCAGCAGCTTTTTTCCACTTTACCAAGAGACCCAGTACTTC. It yields the protein CASSFFPLYQETQYF.

The table lists this clonotype with many counts. The chain combines TRBV10-3 with TRBJ2-7; D is unclear. Germline CDR1 ENHRY, CDR2 SYGVKD. V lost 4 bases and J lost 0, with 4 bases in between. The CDR3 spans 12 residues. The CDR3, as DNA: TGTGCCATCAGTGCCCTCTCCTACGAGCAGTACTTC. This gives the protein CAISALSYEQYF.

In its sample, this clonotype was seen a few times. This sequence joins TRBV27 and TRBJ2-7, with D perhaps matching TRBD2 (5 bases). Germline V CDR1 and CDR2: MNHEY, SMNVEV (reference sequence). V lost 5 bases, J lost 2 bases, and 19 bases lay in between. The CDR3 sequence is 16 residues long. CDR3 bases: TGTGCCAGCAGTCCCACCGGACTGGCTCTCCCCTACGAGCAGTACTTC. Translation gives CASSPTGLALPYEQYF.

This clonotype appeared a few times. This chain connects TRBV4-2 to TRBJ2-3; D unclear. The CDR3 consists of 16 residues. V was pared by 4 bases and J by 1 base, with 15 bases between. Per the germline V gene, CDR1 is LGHNA and CDR2 is YNFKEQ. This CDR3 reads CASSPWGRSGTDTQYF. Written as DNA, the CDR3 is TGTGCCAGCAGCCCCTGGGGAAGGTCAGGCACAGATACGCAGTATTTT.

This clonotype has only a few counts. The chain employs TRBV6-5 and TRBJ1-3; D unclear. Per the germline V gene, CDR1 is MNHEY and CDR2 is SVGAGI. The CDR3 runs 11 residues. V gave up 7 bases and J gave up 8 bases, with 9 bases separating them. The CDR3 coding sequence is TGTGCCAGCAAATTTGTGGACACCATATATTTT. Its translation is CASKFVDTIYF.

This clonotype was observed at least ten times. The gene calls are TRBV9 and TRBJ2-1; no firm D call. The CDR3 consists of 13 residues. V was trimmed by 0 bases and J by 3 bases, leaving 4 bases between them. Per germline, CDR1 SGDLS and CDR2 YYNGEE. The CDR3 DNA reads as TGTGCCAGCAGCGTAGGCCGCTACAATGAGCAGTTCTTC. Protein product: CASSVGRYNEQFF.

This clonotype was seen only once. The V call is TRBV2, the J call TRBJ1-4; possibly TRBD1 for D (5 bases). From germline, CDR1 is SNHLY and CDR2 FYNNEI. This CDR3 spans 15 amino acids. Trimming removed 5 bases at V and 12 bases at J, with 22 bases between. The CDR3, as DNA: TGTGCCAGCAGTAAAACCGGGACCCGCGAGGGAGAACTGTTTTTT. Its protein product is CASSKTGTREGELFF.

The chain couples TRBV6-1 to TRBJ2-7, with TRBD2 as a possible D gene (5 bases). V lost 6 bases, J lost 3 bases, and 15 bases lay in between. The germline V gene encodes CDR1 MNHNS and CDR2 SASEGT. The CDR3 has 14 residues. CDR3 in amino acids: CASRPTTRDYEQYF. DNA for the CDR3: TGTGCCAGCAGGCCCACTACTAGGGACTACGAGCAGTACTTC.

The chain has TRBV15 and TRBJ1-2; no firm D call. Trimming took off 5 bases at V and 4 bases at J, with 8 bases between the two ends. Germline-derived CDR1 and CDR2 are LNHNV and YYDKDF (reference sequence). This CDR3 region has 12 residues. In DNA form, the CDR3 reads TGTGCCACCAGCCCAGGCCCCTATGGCTACACCTTC. This codes for CATSPGPYGYTF.

The V gene is TRBV12-3 or TRBV12-4, the J gene TRBJ2-7; 7 bases fit TRBD1. This CDR3 comprises 14 residues. Trimming cost V 2 bases and J 3 bases; bases outside gene matches: 4. CDR3 sequence reads: CASSLKGQNYEQYF. The DNA for the CDR3 is TGTGCCAGCAGTTTAAAGGGACAGAACTACGAGCAGTACTTC.

The CDR3 loop reads CSAQGNWNTEAFF. CDR3 nucleotide sequence: TGCAGCGCGCAGGGGAACTGGAACACTGAAGCTTTCTTT. The chain joins TRBV29-1 to TRBJ1-1; D perhaps matches TRBD1 (6 bases). V was shortened by 7 bases and J by 1 base, with 13 bases between the two germline ends. The CDR3 length is 13 residues. Germline CDR1 SQVTM, CDR2 ANQGSEA.

This chain connects TRBV10-3 to TRBJ2-7; D is perhaps TRBD1 (5 bases). Germline V gives CDR1 ENHRY, CDR2 SYGVKD. CDR3 size: 14 residues. V shed 3 bases and J shed 7 bases, with 16 bases lying between them. The CDR3 here is CAISERGRSGEQYF. CDR3 in DNA: TGTGCCATCAGTGAAAGGGGCAGGTCTGGGGAGCAGTACTTC.

The table lists this clonotype with a few counts. V gene TRBV6-2 or TRBV6-3 combines with J gene TRBJ1-1, with D uncertain. The CDR3 covers 16 residues. V lost 5 bases and J 1 base, leaving 17 bases between the germline ends. The germline gives CDR1 MNHEY, CDR2 SVGEGT. The CDR3 here is CASSPEEEIPNTEAFF. DNA of the CDR3: TGTGCCAGCAGTCCCGAAGAGGAAATACCGAACACTGAAGCTTTCTTT.

This clonotype was observed a few times. J is TRBJ2-1 and V is TRBV12-3 or TRBV12-4; D is unclear. The V gene lost 2 bases and the J gene lost 6 bases, with 14 bases spanning the gap. The CDR3 runs 15 residues. CDR3 amino acids: CASSLIRPSTNEQFF. The CDR3 DNA sequence: TGTGCCAGCAGTTTAATCAGGCCCAGCACCAATGAGCAGTTCTTC.